The next 18 T cell receptor beta chains were all read from a single sample in a study of blood T cell repertoires in COVID-19. Sequencing was performed with immunoSEQ multiplex PCR; in TCRdb, only in-frame clones are kept and a portion is missing. This sample has approximately 230,000 clones; almost 85% occur once, and the top ten carry around 16%. Input material: PBMCs or T cells enriched from blood (not recorded which). The receptors were gathered from a man aged 35-49 years who had recovered from COVID-19.

The rearrangement joins TRBV15 to TRBJ1-2; TRBD1 is a possible D gene (5 bases). CDR1 and CDR2 (germline): LNHNV, YYDKDF (reference sequence). The CDR3 contains 15 residues. Trimming took 4 bases from V and 1 from J, leaving 13 bases between them. CDR3: CATSTRDSFNYGYTF. In DNA, the CDR3 is TGTGCCACCAGCACACGGGACTCCTTTAACTATGGCTACACCTTC.

The gene calls are TRBV30 and TRBJ2-1; 8 bases fit TRBD2. Germline trimming cut 7 bases from V and 11 bases from J; bases unmatched to any gene: 13. The CDR3 consists of 13 residues. CDR1 GTSNPN and CDR2 SVGIG come from the germline V gene (reference sequence). The CDR3 region has the DNA TGTGCCTTTCCCGGGGCGGGGGGCGGACAGCAGTTCTTC. Its translation: CAFPGAGGGQQFF.

This sequence joins TRBV5-4 and TRBJ2-2; 9 bases are a match to TRBD1. Germline CDR1 SGHNT, CDR2 YYREEE (reference sequence). This CDR3 is built from 16 residues. V shed 3 bases and J 0 bases; nucleotides not matched to a gene: 3. CDR3: CASSYDRGSNTGELFF. CDR3 bases: TGTGCCAGCAGCTACGACAGGGGGTCGAACACCGGGGAGCTGTTTTTT.

The J gene is TRBJ1-5, the V gene TRBV7-9; 10 bases fit TRBD1. Germline CDR1 and CDR2: SEHNR and FQNEAQ (reference sequence). Unmatched junction bases numbered 5, after V lost 4 bases and J lost 8 bases. The CDR3 sequence is 14 residues long. The CDR3 loop is CASSSGTGEEPQHF. In DNA form, the CDR3 reads TGTGCCAGCAGCTCCGGGACAGGGGAAGAGCCCCAGCATTTT.

CDR3 amino acids: CASSLVMGRGAGELFF. As DNA, the CDR3 is TGTGCCAGCAGCTTAGTTATGGGCAGGGGGGCCGGGGAGCTGTTTTTT. V and J are TRBV7-2 and TRBJ2-2, with a possible D match to TRBD1 (7 bases). Trimming pared 1 base from V and 6 bases from J, leaving 15 bases between. Germline lookup yields CDR1 SGHTA and CDR2 FQGNSA. CDR3 size: 16 residues. The whole variable domain, filled in from reference TRBV7-2 and TRBJ2-2, reads GAGVSQSPSNKVTEKGKDVELRCDPISGHTALYWYRQSLGQGLEFLIYFQGNSAPDKSGLPSDRFSAERTGGSVSTLTIQRTQQEDSAVYLCASSLVMGRGAGELFFGEGSRLTVL.

The J gene is TRBJ1-4, the V gene TRBV6-1, with D maybe TRBD1 (5 bases). This CDR3 is 14 amino acids long. V lost 2 bases to trimming and J lost 7 bases, with 11 bases between them. The germline CDR1 and CDR2 sequences are MNHNS and SASEGT. The CDR3 protein is CASSEQGGSEKLFF. Here the CDR3 DNA reads TGTGCCAGCAGTGAACAGGGAGGGAGTGAAAAACTGTTTTTT.

The chain combines TRBV4-1 with TRBJ2-7; 7 positions agree with TRBD1. Germline lookup yields CDR1 MGHRA and CDR2 YSYEKL. Trimming at V came to 4 bases and at J to 5 bases, leaving 5 bases not matched to a gene. The CDR3 extends over 13 amino acids. CDR3 sequence (DNA): TGCGCCAGCAGCCGCCGGACAGGAAACGAGCAGTACTTC. Amino acids: CASSRRTGNEQYF.

This clone was counted a few times. This chain links TRBV15 with TRBJ1-3, with 8 bases lining up with TRBD1. The germline V gene encodes CDR1 LNHNV and CDR2 YYDKDF (reference sequence). The CDR3 length is 16 residues. Trimming removed 3 bases from V and 8 bases from J; junction bases left unmatched: 12. The CDR3 sequence is CATSRDRVGSRHTIYF. The CDR3 nucleotides read TGTGCCACCAGCAGGGACAGGGTAGGGTCTCGGCACACCATATATTTT. Complete variable domain (other parts from reference TRBV15 and TRBJ1-3): DAMVIQNPRYQVTQFGKPVTLSCSQTLNHNVMYWYQQKSSQAPKLLFHYYDKDFNNEADTPDNFQSRRPNTSFCFLDIRSPGLGDTAMYLCATSRDRVGSRHTIYFGEGSWLTVV.

The J gene is TRBJ1-2, the V gene TRBV28; D unresolved. CDR1 MDHEN and CDR2 SYDVKM come from the germline V gene. The CDR3 sequence is 12 residues long. V lost 5 bases, J lost 8 bases, and 12 bases lay in between. CDR3 region: CASSGWGGGYTF. The CDR3, as DNA: TGTGCCAGCAGTGGGTGGGGAGGCGGCTACACCTTC.

J is TRBJ2-7 and V is TRBV12-3 or TRBV12-4; D possibly corresponds to TRBD1 (6 bases). Trimming shortened V by 5 bases and J by 1 base, and 9 bases separated the two germline ends. The CDR3 totals 13 residues. The CDR3 DNA reads TGTGCCAGCAGTCTACAGGGATCCTACGAGCAGTACTTC. Amino acids: CASSLQGSYEQYF.

V usage is TRBV5-8 and J usage is TRBJ1-1; weak D call: TRBD1 (5 bases). The length of the CDR3 is 18 residues. Trimming removed 1 base at V and 4 bases at J, with 23 bases between. Germline CDR1 SGHTS, CDR2 YDEGEE. The CDR3 region is CASSLNSLPGGTSTEAFF. CDR3 DNA sequence: TGTGCCAGCAGCTTGAACAGTTTGCCAGGAGGGACTAGCACTGAAGCTTTCTTT. Full variable domain (missing parts from reference TRBV5-8 and TRBJ1-1): EAGVTQSPTHLIKTRGQQATLRCSPISGHTSVYWYQQALGLGLQFLLWYDEGEERNRGNFPPRFSGRQFPNYSSELNVNALELEDSALYLCASSLNSLPGGTSTEAFFGQGTRLTVV.

In its sample, this clone was seen once. In DNA form, the CDR3 reads TGTGCCAGCAGCGTAACTACCACCGGGGAGCTGTTTTTT. Its protein is CASSVTTTGELFF. This chain connects TRBV9 to TRBJ2-2; D is unresolved. V was trimmed by 1 base and J by 4 bases, leaving 5 bases between them. Looked up from germline, CDR1 is SGDLS and CDR2 is YYNGEE. This CDR3 is 13 amino acids long.

As DNA, the CDR3 is TGTGCCAGCAGTTTGCGGGGGGGCCTCAATGAGCAGTTCTTC. Its protein is CASSLRGGLNEQFF. The V and J genes are TRBV2 and TRBJ2-1; TRBD2 matches 9 bases. CDR1 and CDR2 from the germline V gene are SNHLY and FYNNEI. V shed 5 bases, J shed 6 bases, and the junction held 5 bases outside the gene matches. CDR3 length equals 14 residues.

The genes are TRBV4-2 and TRBJ1-5, with 8 bases that match TRBD1. Germline CDR1 reads LGHNA; CDR2 reads YNFKEQ. The CDR3 contains 16 residues. V shed 1 base, J shed 4 bases, and the junction held 6 bases outside the gene matches. This CDR3 reads CASSQGYRGGNQPQHF. The DNA of the CDR3 is TGTGCCAGCAGCCAAGGATACAGGGGGGGGAATCAGCCCCAGCATTTT.

The CDR3, as DNA: TGTGCCAGTAGCCAAGGACAGGGATACTACGAGCAGTACTTC. This translates into CASSQGQGYYEQYF. The rearrangement uses TRBV19 and TRBJ2-7, with TRBD1 matching 8 bases. This CDR3 spans 14 amino acids. The V gene end was trimmed by 6 bases and the J gene end by 3 bases; junction bases not matched to a gene: 7. In germline, CDR1 is LNHDA, CDR2 SQIVND (reference sequence).

The gene calls are TRBV27 and TRBJ2-5; D ambiguous. Germline lookup yields CDR1 MNHEY and CDR2 SMNVEV (reference sequence). Trimming pared 6 bases from V and 4 bases from J, leaving 12 bases between. This CDR3 comprises 13 residues. The CDR3 sequence: CASSVAQGETQYF. The CDR3 DNA sequence: TGTGCCAGCAGCGTAGCTCAAGGAGAGACCCAGTACTTC.

A few counts support this clone. The gene calls are TRBV6-1 and TRBJ1-4; D gene ambiguous. The CDR3 contains 16 residues. Germline CDR1 is MNHNS and CDR2 is SASEGT. V was trimmed by 2 bases and J by 8 bases, leaving 18 bases between them. CDR3 in DNA: TGTGCCAGCAGTGAATTCGCGTTGGCCCGCGGAGAAAAACTGTTTTTT. As protein: CASSEFALARGEKLFF.

V is TRBV5-1 and J is TRBJ1-1; 10 nucleotides match TRBD1. Germline CDR1 reads SGHRS; CDR2 reads YFSETQ. Unmatched junction bases numbered 8, after V lost 2 bases and J lost 10 bases. CDR3 length: 14 amino acids. This CDR3 is CASSFDGTGASAFF. CDR3 bases: TGCGCCAGCAGCTTCGACGGGACAGGGGCGTCAGCTTTCTTT.